These 27 T cell receptor beta chains came from one sample sequenced in a study of cytomegalovirus exposure and HLA in healthy donors. 13 Jbeta primers and 60 Vbeta primers were used for the PCR. The repertoire was sequenced with immunoSEQ multiplex PCR; TCRdb's copy has only in-frame clones and lacks some. The table lists some 160,000 clones. The sample comprised PBMCs. These TCRs come from a man aged 25-45 years in good health and CMV-seronegative.

The V and J genes are TRBV19 and TRBJ1-2, with D perhaps TRBD1 (5 bases). This CDR3 has 15 residues. Germline V gene sequence: CDR1 LNHDA, CDR2 SQIVND (reference sequence). The V end lost 7 bases, the J end lost 4 bases, and 19 bases lay between the germline ends. The CDR3 DNA follows: TGTGCCAGTAATTCATGGCAGGGATATCCCTATGGCTACACCTTC. Translation: CASNSWQGYPYGYTF.

This chain's CDR3 is CASSWVAGGQAGEQYF. CDR3 DNA sequence: TGCGCCAGCAGCTGGGTAGCGGGAGGGCAAGCGGGCGAGCAGTACTTC. The chain is built from TRBV5-1 and TRBJ2-7, with 11 bases fitting TRBD2. Germline V gene sequence: CDR1 SGHRS, CDR2 YFSETQ. The V segment lost 3 bases and the J segment 6 bases; nucleotides outside the gene matches: 11. This CDR3 spans 16 amino acids.

This chain joins TRBV7-9 and TRBJ2-1; D might be TRBD2 (5 bases). CDR1 is SEHNR, CDR2 FQNEAQ, per germline (reference sequence). V was cut by 3 bases and J by 8 bases, with 11 bases left in between. The CDR3 loop spans 13 amino acids. CDR3 loop: CASSLVEEDEQFF. The CDR3 DNA follows: TGTGCCAGCAGCTTGGTGGAGGAAGATGAGCAGTTCTTC.

The chain employs TRBV6-1 and TRBJ1-1, with TRBD1 matching over 8 bases. Germline values: CDR1 MNHNS, CDR2 SASEGT. J was trimmed by 7 bases and V by 6 bases; bases with no gene match: 13. CDR3 length: 15 amino acids. The CDR3 sequence: CASRTPGQGAREAFF. The CDR3 DNA follows: TGTGCCAGCAGGACCCCTGGGCAGGGGGCGCGTGAAGCTTTCTTT.

This rearrangement joins TRBV10-3 to TRBJ2-7; 7 bases map to TRBD2. From germline, CDR1 is ENHRY and CDR2 SYGVKD. The CDR3 is 14 amino acids. The V and J ends lost 3 bases and 4 bases, in that order; junction bases with no gene match: 6. The chain's CDR3 is CAISDRRELYEQYF. The CDR3 nucleotides are TGTGCCATCAGTGATAGGCGGGAGTTGTACGAGCAGTACTTC.

Points on this clone: The junction departs from germline at one end; a sequencing error may be responsible. CDR3 coding DNA: TGTGCCATCTGTGAGAGGGAGAATGAAGCTTTCTTT. This encodes CAICERENEAFF. V is TRBV10-3 and J is TRBJ1-1; D uncertain. The CDR3 is 12 residues long. Germline V gene sequence: CDR1 ENHRY, CDR2 SYGVKD.

The V gene is TRBV7-9, the J gene TRBJ2-1; 7 bases are shared with TRBD2. Germline CDR1 reads SEHNR; CDR2 reads FQNEAQ (reference sequence). Germline trimming cut 0 bases from V and 11 bases from J; bases unmatched to any gene: 7. The CDR3 covers 14 residues. The CDR3 DNA sequence: TGTGCCAGCAGCTTAGCGGAGGGCGGGGGAAAGCAGTTCTTC. Translating it yields CASSLAEGGGKQFF.

V and J are TRBV13 and TRBJ2-3, with 8 bases lining up with TRBD1. CDR3 length: 16 residues. V shed 5 bases and J 0 bases; nucleotides not matched to a gene: 7. Germline assignment: CDR1 PRHDT and CDR2 FYEKMQ (reference sequence). CDR3 protein: CASSTVRTGSTDTQYF. CDR3 sequence (DNA): TGTGCCAGCAGCACCGTAAGGACAGGGAGCACAGATACGCAGTATTTT.

Concerning this clone itself: At one boundary the junction diverges from the germline segment, which might be a read error. The sample carries other DNA sequences with the same CDR3. The chain joins TRBV11-2 to TRBJ1-2, with D possibly TRBD1 on 5 matching bases. From germline, CDR1 is SGHAT and CDR2 FQNNGV. This CDR3 spans 13 amino acids. The DNA of the CDR3 is TGTGCCAGTAGCTCCGGGGGGTCGGCAAAATACACCTTC. This encodes CASSSGGSAKYTF.

The CDR3 is CASSVGGRAWEQYF. The CDR3, as DNA: TGCGCCAGCAGCGTCGGCGGGAGGGCCTGGGAGCAGTACTTC. The chain carries TRBV5-1 and TRBJ2-7; 9 positions match TRBD2. CDR3 length: 14 amino acids. Germline V gives CDR1 SGHRS, CDR2 YFSETQ. The J segment lost 7 bases and the V segment lost 4 bases, leaving 9 bases of the junction unmatched.

The chain employs TRBV5-5 and TRBJ2-7; weak D call: TRBD1 (5 bases). The CDR3 is made up of 13 amino acids. Germline V gives CDR1 SGHKS, CDR2 YYEKEE (reference sequence). Trimming stripped 2 bases from V and 5 bases from J, with 11 bases between. DNA of the CDR3: TGTGCCAGCAGCTTTTCCCAGGGAAACGAGCAGTACTTC. Encoded protein: CASSFSQGNEQYF.

The genes are TRBV19 and TRBJ1-5; perhaps TRBD1 as D (6 bases). V lost 5 bases and J 6 bases, leaving 8 bases between the germline ends. The CDR3 runs 12 residues. Germline V CDR1 and CDR2: LNHDA, SQIVND (reference sequence). CDR3 DNA sequence: TGTGCCAGTAGTTCAGGGGTTCAGCCCCAGCATTTT. This encodes CASSSGVQPQHF. Filled out from reference TRBV19 and TRBJ1-5, the complete variable domain reads DGGITQSPKYLFRKEGQNVTLSCEQNLNHDAMYWYRQDPGQGLRLIYYSQIVNDFQKGDIAEGYSVSREKKESFPLTVTSAQKNPTAFYLCASSSGVQPQHFGDGTRLSIL.

The V and J genes are TRBV7-8 and TRBJ2-3; 10 bases match TRBD2. Germline loops: CDR1 SGHVS, CDR2 FQNEAQ. CDR3 size: 17 residues. V shed 5 bases and J 5 bases; nucleotides not matched to a gene: 13. CDR3 amino acids: CASSRNALAGAKDTQYF. CDR3 nucleotides: TGTGCCAGCAGCCGTAACGCCCTAGCGGGAGCTAAAGATACGCAGTATTTT.

The V call is TRBV30, the J call TRBJ2-3, with 12 positions matching TRBD2. Germline assignment: CDR1 GTSNPN and CDR2 SVGIG (reference sequence). V was pared by 2 bases and J by 0 bases, with 6 bases of the junction left unmatched. This CDR3 contains 17 residues. This chain's CDR3 is CAWSRLAGGVSTDTQYF. The CDR3 nucleotides are TGTGCCTGGAGTCGTCTAGCGGGAGGGGTTAGCACAGATACGCAGTATTTT. The full variable domain, rest sourced from reference TRBV30 and TRBJ2-3, is SQTIHQWPATLVQPVGSPLSLECTVEGTSNPNLYWYRQAAGRGLQLLFYSVGIGQISSEVPQNLSASRPQDRQFILSSKKLLLSDSGFYLCAWSRLAGGVSTDTQYFGPGTRLTVL.

The chain carries TRBV6-1 and TRBJ2-5, with 7 bases identical to TRBD1. The CDR3 covers 14 residues. The trim removed 4 bases at V and 3 bases at J, leaving 5 bases unmatched. Per the germline V gene, CDR1 is MNHNS and CDR2 is SASEGT. This CDR3 is CASSVTGPKETQYF. DNA of the CDR3: TGTGCCAGCAGTGTGACAGGGCCAAAAGAGACCCAGTACTTC.

The V gene is TRBV7-3, the J gene TRBJ1-2, with D perhaps matching TRBD1 (6 bases). The CDR3 contains 14 residues. Germline V CDR1 and CDR2: SGHTA, FQGTGA. Trimming stripped 4 bases from V and 2 bases from J, with 11 bases between. The CDR3: CASSSSQGNYGYTF. CDR3 nucleotides: TGTGCCAGCAGCTCCTCTCAGGGGAACTATGGCTACACCTTC.

The J gene is TRBJ1-1, the V gene TRBV5-6; D possibly corresponds to TRBD1 (5 bases). The CDR3 sequence is 13 residues long. With 0 bases removed from V and 11 bases from J, the gap between germline ends came to 14 bases. The V gene's germline CDR1 is SGHDT and CDR2 YYEEEE. The CDR3 DNA reads TGTGCCAGCAGCTTGGCGGGACTGGGTCGGGCTTTCTTT. Residues: CASSLAGLGRAFF.

The chain joins TRBV5-1 to TRBJ2-6; 9 positions match TRBD1. The germline gives CDR1 SGHRS, CDR2 YFSETQ. The CDR3 has 16 residues. V dropped 4 bases and J dropped 1; count of bases not matched to a gene: 3. The DNA for the CDR3 is TGCGCCAGCAGCACAGGGGGCAGGTCTGGGGCCAACGTCCTGACTTTC. Protein: CASSTGGRSGANVLTF.

V is TRBV29-1 and J is TRBJ2-2; possibly TRBD1 for D (6 bases). The CDR3 loop spans 14 amino acids. Trimming shortened V by 8 bases and J by 0 bases, and 13 bases separated the two germline ends. Germline V gene sequence: CDR1 SQVTM, CDR2 ANQGSEA. The CDR3 spells CSSSTGTNTGELFF. The CDR3 DNA reads TGCAGCTCATCGACAGGAACGAACACCGGGGAGCTGTTTTTT.

The chain joins TRBV5-1 to TRBJ1-2, with D perhaps matching TRBD1 (5 bases). The CDR3 spans 15 residues. The V end was cut by 0 bases, the J end by 8 bases, with 17 bases between. Germline CDR1 SGHRS, CDR2 YFSETQ. CDR3 sequence reads: CASSLEAGPYRGYTF. The CDR3 nucleotides are TGCGCCAGCAGCTTGGAGGCAGGGCCTTATCGGGGCTACACCTTC.

Here the CDR3 reads CASSQRDRGVGTEAFF. For the CDR3, the DNA is TGTGCCAGCAGCCAGCGGGACAGGGGTGTCGGCACTGAAGCTTTCTTT. The chain has TRBV5-8 and TRBJ1-1; 10 bases line up with TRBD1. This CDR3 is 16 amino acids long. V shed 4 bases and J 4 bases; nucleotides not matched to a gene: 10. From germline, CDR1 is SGHTS and CDR2 YDEGEE.

The V call is TRBV7-6, the J call TRBJ1-3; maybe TRBD1 (6 bases). The V gene lost 5 bases and the J gene lost 4 bases, with 15 bases spanning the gap. The germline gives CDR1 SGHVS, CDR2 FNYEAQ. The CDR3 extends over 15 amino acids. The CDR3 bases are TGTGCCAGCAGCCCGTCACCGGGACAAGGAAACACCATATATTTT. It yields the protein CASSPSPGQGNTIYF.

J is TRBJ1-2 and V is TRBV5-1, with 9 bases fitting TRBD1. Germline V gives CDR1 SGHRS, CDR2 YFSETQ. V shed 2 bases, J shed 6 bases, and the junction held 2 bases outside the gene matches. The CDR3 sequence is 13 residues long. The CDR3 DNA reads TGCGCCAGCAGCTTCACAGGGGGCGATGGCTACACCTTC. The encoded protein is CASSFTGGDGYTF.

CDR3 residues: CASSHDPGGETQYF. For the CDR3, the DNA is TGTGCCAGCAGCCACGACCCAGGGGGGGAGACCCAGTACTTC. This chain joins TRBV6-5 and TRBJ2-5; D perhaps matches TRBD1 (7 bases). Germline loops: CDR1 MNHEY, CDR2 SVGAGI. The CDR3 is 14 amino acids. Trimming removed 6 bases from V and 5 bases from J, with 16 bases in between.

The genes are TRBV5-1 and TRBJ2-1; no firm D call. The germline V and J ends were trimmed by 4 bases and 4 bases, with 9 bases remaining between them. Germline values: CDR1 SGHRS, CDR2 YFSETQ. This CDR3 has 13 residues. CDR3 DNA sequence: TGCGCCAGCAGCCCCGGCGGTTACAATGAGCAGTTCTTC. Its protein product is CASSPGGYNEQFF. The complete variable domain, with remaining parts taken from reference TRBV5-1 and TRBJ2-1, reads KAGVTQTPRYLIKTRGQQVTLSCSPISGHRSVSWYQQTPGQGLQFLFEYFSETQRNKGNFPGRFSGRQFSNSRSEMNVSTLELGDSALYLCASSPGGYNEQFFGPGTRLTVL.

This chain joins TRBV15 and TRBJ1-6; tentatively, D is TRBD1 (5 bases). Germline CDR1 is LNHNV and CDR2 is YYDKDF (reference sequence). V lost 1 base and J 5 bases, leaving 9 bases between the germline ends. The CDR3 extends over 15 amino acids. The CDR3 DNA follows: TGTGCCACCAGCAGAGGGGGCAGAAATAATTCACCCCTCCACTTT. Translated: CATSRGGRNNSPLHF.

The CDR3 DNA reads as TGCGCCAGCAGCTGGGACTACGGACAGGGAACTTACAATGAGCAGTTCTTC. Protein: CASSWDYGQGTYNEQFF. The gene calls are TRBV5-1 and TRBJ2-1; TRBD1 is a possible D gene (8 bases). Trimming took off 3 bases at V and 4 bases at J, with 20 bases between the two ends. Germline CDR1 SGHRS, CDR2 YFSETQ. This CDR3 spans 17 amino acids.